This T cell receptor (beta chain) appears in the sequencing data of a study of shared clonotypes between healthy human individuals. On the study more broadly: Participating donors consisted of a couple of women and a few men aged 18 to 49. The study, taken as a whole, reports: Although depth was large, rarefaction showed that sequencing of the sorted subsets was incomplete.

The table came from immunoSEQ multiplex PCR; TCRdb's copy has only in-frame clones and leaves some out. The sample records approximately 2,300,000 clones, just under 95% being singletons. This CDR3 is 13 amino acids long. Germline lookup yields CDR1 SGHKS and CDR2 YYEKEE (reference sequence). V trimming: 4 bases; J trimming: 4 bases; junction bases outside the gene matches: 3. The sample holds a few counts of this clone. Its antigen is not known. The chain recombines TRBV5-5 with TRBJ1-1, with 8 bases fitting TRBD1. The source of this sequence is a man aged 18 to 30 in good health. Some clones in this sample may be carry-over from other donors' samples. The specimen was naive CD4+ T cells from PBMCs. Regarding subset: CD45RA+ positively selected. CDR3 sequence reads: CASSGQGGTEAFF. The CDR3 DNA follows: TGTGCCAGCAGCGGACAGGGAGGCACTGAAGCTTTCTTT.